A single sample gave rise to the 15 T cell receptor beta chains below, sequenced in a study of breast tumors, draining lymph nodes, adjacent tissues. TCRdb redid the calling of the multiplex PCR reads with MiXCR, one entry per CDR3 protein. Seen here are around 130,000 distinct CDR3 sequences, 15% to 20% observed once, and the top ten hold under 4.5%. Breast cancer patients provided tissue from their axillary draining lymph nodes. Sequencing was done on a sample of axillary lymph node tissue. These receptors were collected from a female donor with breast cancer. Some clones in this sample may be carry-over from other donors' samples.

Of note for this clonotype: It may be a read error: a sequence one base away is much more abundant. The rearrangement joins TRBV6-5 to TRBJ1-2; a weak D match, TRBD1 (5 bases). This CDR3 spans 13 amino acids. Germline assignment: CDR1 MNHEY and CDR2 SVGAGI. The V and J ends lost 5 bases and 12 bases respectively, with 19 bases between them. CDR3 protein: CASSPHPGTYNTF. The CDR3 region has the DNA TGTGCCAGCAGTCCACATCCAGGGACTTACAACACCTTC.

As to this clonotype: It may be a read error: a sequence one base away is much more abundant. The CDR3 sequence: CASNYDTGGPPNSPLHF. The CDR3 DNA sequence: TGTGCCAGCAACTATGATACAGGGGGCCCGCCGAATTCACCCCTCCACTTT. This chain joins TRBV3-1 and TRBJ1-6, with TRBD1 identical over 9 bases. Germline V gene lookup returns CDR1 LGHDT and CDR2 YNNKEL (reference sequence). Trimming cost V 7 bases and J 7 bases; bases outside gene matches: 14. The CDR3 is made up of 17 amino acids.

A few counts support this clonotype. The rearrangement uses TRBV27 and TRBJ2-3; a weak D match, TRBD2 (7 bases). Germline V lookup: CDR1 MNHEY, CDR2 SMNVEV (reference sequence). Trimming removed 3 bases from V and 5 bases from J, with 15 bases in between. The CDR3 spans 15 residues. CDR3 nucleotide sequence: TGTGCCAGCAGTTTGGGGGGGCTGAGGGGAGATACGCAGTATTTT. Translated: CASSLGGLRGDTQYF.

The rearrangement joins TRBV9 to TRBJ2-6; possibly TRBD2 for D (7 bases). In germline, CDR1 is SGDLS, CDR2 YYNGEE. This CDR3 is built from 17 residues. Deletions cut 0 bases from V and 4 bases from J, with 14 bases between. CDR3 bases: TGTGCCAGCAGCGTAGAGGGGGGGGGGTCCGGGGCCAACGTCCTGACTTTC. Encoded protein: CASSVEGGGSGANVLTF. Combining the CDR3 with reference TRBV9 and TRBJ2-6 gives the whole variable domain DSGVTQTPKHLITATGQRVTLRCSPRSGDLSVYWYQQSLDQGLQFLIQYYNGEERAKGNILERFSAQQFPDLHSELNLSSLELGDSALYFCASSVEGGGSGANVLTFGAGSRLTVL.

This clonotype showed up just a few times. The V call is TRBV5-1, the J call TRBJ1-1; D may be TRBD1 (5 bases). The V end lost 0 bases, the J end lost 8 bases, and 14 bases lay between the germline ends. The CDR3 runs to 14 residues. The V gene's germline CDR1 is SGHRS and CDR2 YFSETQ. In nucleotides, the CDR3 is TGCGCCAGCAGCTTGGCGCCTGGGACCACCGAAGCTTTCTTT. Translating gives CASSLAPGTTEAFF.

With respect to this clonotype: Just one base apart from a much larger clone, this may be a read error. The CDR3 here is CASSERPAGGTNEKLFF. The CDR3 DNA reads as TGTGCCAGCAGTGAAAGGCCAGCAGGAGGAACTAATGAAAAACTGTTTTTT. The V gene is TRBV2, the J gene TRBJ1-4; D uncertain. CDR3 size: 17 residues. V dropped 2 bases and J dropped 1 base, with 14 bases sitting between them. The germline CDR1 and CDR2 sequences are SNHLY and FYNNEI.

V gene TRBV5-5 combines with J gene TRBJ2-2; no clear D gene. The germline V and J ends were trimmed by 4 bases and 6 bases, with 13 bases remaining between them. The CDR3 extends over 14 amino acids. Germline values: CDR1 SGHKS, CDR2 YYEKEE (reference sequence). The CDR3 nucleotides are TGTGCCAGCAGCCTACCACTAACCGCCGGGGAGCTGTTTTTT. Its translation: CASSLPLTAGELFF.

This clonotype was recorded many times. CDR3 in amino acids: CASSMFGGNYGYTF. The CDR3 bases are TGTGCCAGTAGTATGTTCGGGGGAAACTATGGCTACACCTTC. The rearrangement joins TRBV19 to TRBJ1-2; D may be TRBD1 (5 bases). The CDR3 totals 14 residues. Trimming cost V 3 bases and J 2 bases, with 10 bases left between them. The germline gives CDR1 LNHDA, CDR2 SQIVND (reference sequence).

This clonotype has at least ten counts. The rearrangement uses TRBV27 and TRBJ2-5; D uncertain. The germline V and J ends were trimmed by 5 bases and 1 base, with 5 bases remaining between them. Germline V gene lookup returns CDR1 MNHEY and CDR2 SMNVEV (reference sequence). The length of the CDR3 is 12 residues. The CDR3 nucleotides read TGTGCCAGCAGTGGATTCCAAGAGACCCAGTACTTC. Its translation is CASSGFQETQYF.

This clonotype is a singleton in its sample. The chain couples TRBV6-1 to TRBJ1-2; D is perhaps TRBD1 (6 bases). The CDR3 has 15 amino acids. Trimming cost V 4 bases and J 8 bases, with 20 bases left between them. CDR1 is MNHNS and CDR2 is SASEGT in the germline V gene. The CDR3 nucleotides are TGTGCCAGCAGTGGGGACAACAAACGGTTGGAGGGCTACACCTTC. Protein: CASSGDNKRLEGYTF.

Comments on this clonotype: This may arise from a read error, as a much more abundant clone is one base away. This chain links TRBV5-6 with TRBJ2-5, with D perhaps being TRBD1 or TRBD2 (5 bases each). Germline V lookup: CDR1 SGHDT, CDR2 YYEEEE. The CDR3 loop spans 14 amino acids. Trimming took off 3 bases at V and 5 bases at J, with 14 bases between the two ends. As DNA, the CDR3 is TGTGCCAGCAGCTCACGCGAGGGGCTGGAGACCCAGTACTTC. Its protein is CASSSREGLETQYF.

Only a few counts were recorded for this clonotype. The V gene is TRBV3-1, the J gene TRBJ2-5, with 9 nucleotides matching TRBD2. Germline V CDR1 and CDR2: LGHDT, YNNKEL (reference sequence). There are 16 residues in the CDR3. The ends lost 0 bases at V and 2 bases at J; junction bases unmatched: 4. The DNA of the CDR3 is TGTGCCAGCAGCCAAGATTTAACTAGCGGGCAAGAGACCCAGTACTTC. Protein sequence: CASSQDLTSGQETQYF.

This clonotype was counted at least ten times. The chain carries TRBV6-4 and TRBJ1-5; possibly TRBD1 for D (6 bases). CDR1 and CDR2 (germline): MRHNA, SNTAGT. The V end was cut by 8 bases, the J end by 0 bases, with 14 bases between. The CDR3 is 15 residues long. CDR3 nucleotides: TGTGCCAGCCAATCCGACAGGTTTAGCAATCAGCCCCAGCATTTT. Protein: CASQSDRFSNQPQHF.

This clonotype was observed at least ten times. The CDR3 sequence: CASIGEGLIGDTQYF. The CDR3 region has the DNA TGTGCCAGCATCGGGGAGGGCCTAATTGGAGATACGCAGTATTTT. The chain links TRBV6-1 to TRBJ2-3, with TRBD2 identical over 7 bases. Per the germline V gene, CDR1 is MNHNS and CDR2 is SASEGT. The CDR3 is 15 amino acids. Trimming cost V 7 bases and J 5 bases; bases outside gene matches: 12.

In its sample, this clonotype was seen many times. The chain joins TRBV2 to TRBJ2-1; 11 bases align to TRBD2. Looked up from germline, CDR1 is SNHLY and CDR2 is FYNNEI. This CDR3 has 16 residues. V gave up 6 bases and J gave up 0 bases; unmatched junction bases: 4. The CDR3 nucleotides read TGTGCCAGCAGAAAACTAGCGGGGGACTCCTACAATGAGCAGTTCTTC. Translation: CASRKLAGDSYNEQFF.